This T cell receptor (beta chain) is drawn from a study of monozygotic twins with inflammatory bowel disease. Notes on the study in general: Perhaps reflecting limited power, concordant and discordant twins did not differ in repertoire similarity.

CDR3 length equals 13 residues. Germline V gene sequence: CDR1 MNHEY, CDR2 SMNVEV (reference sequence). With respect to this clonotype: Antigen specificity is unknown.

TCRdb reprocessed the 5' RACE reads and reports one entry per CDR3 protein, with no DNA. The sample data list 400,000 to 500,000 distinct CDR3 sequences. The sample was blood. The chain combines TRBV27 with TRBJ2-2. The sequence came from a human donor with ulcerative colitis or Crohn's disease, or a healthy co-twin of an affected twin (not recorded which). This CDR3 reads CASRLLGSGELFF.